The 8 T cell receptor beta chains in this list originate from one sample, sequenced in a study of beta chain features in type 1 diabetes. The entirety of the isolated RNA underwent reverse transcription, so expressed TCRB transcripts were sequenced. Measured with immunoSEQ multiplex PCR; TCRdb has only the in-frame clones, and not every one. The data show about 360,000 clones, about 12% seen once. Input material: naive CD4+ T cells from blood. These receptors were taken from a man between 18 and 29 years old in good health.

The J gene is TRBJ2-7, the V gene TRBV28, with D perhaps matching TRBD1 (6 bases). Trimming took 4 bases from V and 5 from J, leaving 9 bases between them. The CDR3 runs to 12 residues. Germline CDR1 and CDR2: MDHEN and SYDVKM. The CDR3 reads CASSYRVHEQYF. DNA for the CDR3: TGTGCCAGCAGTTACAGGGTGCACGAGCAGTACTTC.

This chain links TRBV7-9 with TRBJ2-5, with 7 bases identical to TRBD2. Germline assignment: CDR1 SEHNR and CDR2 FQNEAQ (reference sequence). CDR3 size: 15 residues. Trimming cost V 5 bases and J 5 bases; bases outside gene matches: 11. CDR3 loop: CASSANSGGGETQYF. The CDR3 DNA reads as TGTGCCAGCAGCGCGAACAGTGGCGGGGGTGAGACCCAGTACTTC.

The chain links TRBV19 to TRBJ1-2; D not certain. Between the trimmed V and J ends, which lost 4 bases and 0 bases, there was a span of 9 bases. This CDR3 contains 14 residues. The V gene's germline CDR1 is LNHDA and CDR2 SQIVND (reference sequence). This chain's CDR3 is CASSNRDTNYGYTF. CDR3 in DNA: TGTGCCAGTAGTAACCGAGATACTAACTATGGCTACACCTTC.

The V and J genes are TRBV18 and TRBJ1-2; 7 nucleotides line up with TRBD1. Germline loops: CDR1 KGHSH, CDR2 LQKENI. J lost 4 bases, V lost 0 bases, and 8 bases had no gene match. The CDR3 loop spans 16 amino acids. The CDR3 sequence is CASSPPGTEKGYGYTF. As DNA, the CDR3 is TGTGCCAGCTCACCACCCGGGACAGAAAAAGGCTATGGCTACACCTTC. The entire variable domain, with the rest obtained from reference TRBV18 and TRBJ1-2, is as follows: NAGVMQNPRHLVRRRGQEARLRCSPMKGHSHVYWYRQLPEEGLKFMVYLQKENIIDESGMPKERFSAEFPKEGPSILRIQQVVRGDSAAYFCASSPPGTEKGYGYTFGSGTRLTVV.

This clone was seen more than once but under ten times. This rearrangement joins TRBV6-5 to TRBJ2-7; TRBD2 is a possible D gene (7 bases). Per the germline V gene, CDR1 is MNHEY and CDR2 is SVGAGI. V dropped 2 bases and J dropped 5 bases, with 13 bases sitting between them. The CDR3 totals 14 residues. DNA for the CDR3: TGTGCCAGCAGTTACGGGGGGGCCGGCGACGAGCAGTACTTC. Residues: CASSYGGAGDEQYF.

This clone was observed a few times. V is TRBV6-4 and J is TRBJ1-5, with 7 positions matching TRBD1. With 3 bases clipped from V and 3 bases from J, the junction kept 2 bases outside the gene matches. The CDR3 loop spans 14 amino acids. Germline values: CDR1 MRHNA, CDR2 SNTAGT. The CDR3 bases are TGTGCCAGCAGTGAACAGGGGACCAATCAGCCCCAGCATTTT. It specifies CASSEQGTNQPQHF.

This clone has more than one count but fewer than ten. The V gene is TRBV29-1, the J gene TRBJ2-7, with D tentatively TRBD1 (5 bases). This CDR3 comprises 11 residues. V lost 3 bases, J lost 4 bases, and 7 bases lay in between. Per germline, CDR1 SQVTM and CDR2 ANQGSEA. In DNA, the CDR3 is TGCAGCGTTGATAAGGGGTACGAGCAGTACTTC. Translating gives CSVDKGYEQYF.

In its sample, this clone was seen a few times. The chain has TRBV7-8 and TRBJ1-2, with TRBD1 matching 9 bases. Germline CDR1 SGHVS, CDR2 FQNEAQ. The CDR3 is 15 residues long. Trimming cost V 5 bases and J 4 bases; bases outside gene matches: 8. CDR3 DNA: TGTGCCAGCAGCCCGAGAGGACAGGGGATCTATGGCTACACCTTC. This encodes CASSPRGQGIYGYTF.